The 32 T cell receptor beta chains listed next were all sequenced from one sample in a study of blood T cell repertoires in COVID-19. Produced via immunoSEQ multiplex PCR; TCRdb's table is partial and in-frame only. The table shows roughly 55,000 clones, with approximately 80% occurring only once. The sequencing input was peripheral blood. All receptors come from an elderly man with acute or convalescent COVID-19.

The chain has TRBV6-6 and TRBJ2-7; possible D gene TRBD2, 6 bases. This CDR3 comprises 12 residues. Deletions cut 2 bases from V and 13 bases from J, with 15 bases between. Germline assignment: CDR1 MNHNY and CDR2 SVGAGI (reference sequence). CDR3 DNA sequence: TGTGCCAGCAGTTACGAGGATGGGAGGAATTACTTC. It codes for CASSYEDGRNYF.

The chain employs TRBV6-5 and TRBJ2-7; TRBD1 matches at 8 bases. V gave up 0 bases and J gave up 2 bases; unmatched junction bases: 3. CDR3 length: 15 amino acids. Germline V gene lookup returns CDR1 MNHEY and CDR2 SVGAGI. CDR3 DNA: TGTGCCAGCAGTTACTCGACAGGGGCACCCTACGAGCAGTACTTC. Encoded protein: CASSYSTGAPYEQYF.

This chain uses TRBV5-1 with TRBJ2-2; weak D call: TRBD1 (5 bases). Germline-derived CDR1 and CDR2 are SGHRS and YFSETQ. V lost 6 bases, J lost 5 bases, and 14 bases lay in between. This CDR3 contains 14 residues. The chain's CDR3 is CASKLSGMTGELFF. In DNA, the CDR3 is TGCGCCAGCAAGCTCTCAGGGATGACCGGGGAGCTGTTTTTT.

V is TRBV28 and J is TRBJ2-7; 12 nucleotides align to TRBD2. The CDR3 is made up of 14 amino acids. Looked up from germline, CDR1 is MDHEN and CDR2 is SYDVKM. With V trimmed by 6 bases and J by 7 bases, 7 bases remained unmatched. The CDR3 loop is CASSLTSGSREQYF. CDR3 bases: TGTGCCAGCAGCCTGACTAGCGGGAGTCGTGAGCAGTACTTC.

The chain combines TRBV27 with TRBJ2-1; 8 bases agree with TRBD1. CDR3 length: 13 residues. The trim removed 8 bases at V and 8 bases at J, leaving 8 bases unmatched. Per the germline V gene, CDR1 is MNHEY and CDR2 is SMNVEV (reference sequence). The CDR3 here is CASSGGRSHEQFF. The CDR3 DNA reads TGTGCCAGCTCAGGGGGCCGCTCCCATGAGCAGTTCTTC.

The chain carries TRBV5-1 and TRBJ1-2, with a possible D match to TRBD1 (6 bases). This CDR3 region has 17 residues. Germline loops: CDR1 SGHRS, CDR2 YFSETQ. V shed 0 bases and J shed 1 base, with 16 bases lying between them. The CDR3 loop reads CASSLGTTGPSNYGYTF. For the CDR3, the DNA is TGCGCCAGCAGCTTGGGAACCACAGGGCCTAGTAACTATGGCTACACCTTC. Filled out from reference TRBV5-1 and TRBJ1-2, the complete variable domain reads KAGVTQTPRYLIKTRGQQVTLSCSPISGHRSVSWYQQTPGQGLQFLFEYFSETQRNKGNFPGRFSGRQFSNSRSEMNVSTLELGDSALYLCASSLGTTGPSNYGYTFGSGTRLTVV.

The chain is built from TRBV6-2 or TRBV6-3 and TRBJ2-2; 10 bases map to TRBD2. This CDR3 comprises 16 residues. V lost 6 bases to trimming and J lost 0 bases; unmatched junction nucleotides: 4. Per germline, CDR1 MNHEY and CDR2 SVGEGT. CDR3 sequence reads: CASRPSGGSNTGELFF. CDR3 sequence (DNA): TGTGCCAGCAGGCCTAGCGGGGGTTCGAACACCGGGGAGCTGTTTTTT.

The V call is TRBV7-2, the J call TRBJ2-5; 11 bases are shared with TRBD1. The CDR3 covers 15 residues. Per germline, CDR1 SGHTA and CDR2 FQGNSA. After removal of 6 bases from V and 3 bases from J, the junction contained 6 bases not matched to a gene. CDR3 in amino acids: CASRARTGGEETQYF. The CDR3 region has the DNA TGTGCCAGCAGGGCACGGACAGGGGGCGAAGAGACCCAGTACTTC.

V gene TRBV12-3 or TRBV12-4 combines with J gene TRBJ1-1; D not certain. The CDR3 spans 13 residues. V lost 5 bases to trimming and J lost 2 bases, with 9 bases between them. The CDR3 bases are TGTGCCAGCAGTCCCCTCGGTAACACTGAAGCTTTCTTT. It is translated as CASSPLGNTEAFF.

This chain joins TRBV5-5 and TRBJ1-1, with 7 bases fitting TRBD1. The V segment lost 4 bases and the J segment 0 bases; nucleotides outside the gene matches: 3. Germline V lookup: CDR1 SGHKS, CDR2 YYEKEE (reference sequence). This CDR3 is 14 amino acids long. The CDR3 DNA is TGTGCCAGCAGCGGGACAGAGATGAACACTGAAGCTTTCTTT. Amino acid sequence: CASSGTEMNTEAFF.

V is TRBV29-1 and J is TRBJ1-1; D perhaps matches TRBD1 (6 bases). CDR3 length equals 14 residues. Germline V gene data show CDR1 as SQVTM and CDR2 as ANQGSEA. Trimming removed 6 bases from V and 1 base from J, with 15 bases in between. The CDR3 loop is CSVAGQIKNTEAFF. DNA of the CDR3: TGCAGCGTGGCCGGACAGATAAAGAACACTGAAGCTTTCTTT.

The CDR3 loop is CATSDLTSASNTGELFF. In DNA form, the CDR3 reads TGTGCCACCAGTGACCTCACTAGCGCATCGAACACCGGGGAGCTGTTTTTT. V is TRBV24-1 and J is TRBJ2-2; TRBD2 matches 7 bases. The germline CDR1 and CDR2 sequences are KGHDR and SFDVKD. The J segment lost 0 bases and the V segment lost 4 bases, leaving 7 bases of the junction unmatched. The CDR3 totals 17 residues.

The chain uses TRBV27 and TRBJ2-7, with 9 positions matching TRBD2. Germline lookup yields CDR1 MNHEY and CDR2 SMNVEV (reference sequence). V was clipped by 6 bases and J by 0 bases; unmatched bases: 3. This CDR3 has 14 amino acids. The CDR3 coding sequence is TGTGCCAGCAGGGATAGCGGGAGCTCCTACGAGCAGTACTTC. Residues: CASRDSGSSYEQYF.

For this clone: The junction shows a germline mismatch at one end, possibly a read error. V usage is TRBV7-2 and J usage is TRBJ1-2, with TRBD1 matching 8 bases. This CDR3 region has 13 residues. Germline CDR1 reads SGHTA; CDR2 reads FQGNSA. The DNA of the CDR3 is TGTGCCGGCAGTTCCTCGACAGGGGCTGGCTACACCTTC. Encoded protein: CAGSSSTGAGYTF.

The chain couples TRBV5-1 to TRBJ1-2, with 8 bases aligning to TRBD1. Germline V CDR1 and CDR2: SGHRS, YFSETQ. The V gene end was trimmed by 4 bases and the J gene end by 8 bases; junction bases not matched to a gene: 4. The CDR3 consists of 12 residues. The CDR3 region has the DNA TGCGCCAGCAGCCAGGGGGCGGAGGGCTACACCTTC. It yields the protein CASSQGAEGYTF.

V usage is TRBV19 and J usage is TRBJ1-2; TRBD1 aligns across 10 bases. This CDR3 comprises 14 residues. CDR1 and CDR2 (germline): LNHDA, SQIVND (reference sequence). V was clipped by 4 bases and J by 8 bases; unmatched bases: 7. The chain's CDR3 is CASSKSDRGRGYTF. The CDR3 nucleotides are TGTGCCAGTAGTAAGTCGGACAGGGGGAGAGGCTACACCTTC.

The chain links TRBV6-5 to TRBJ2-5; no clear D. V was trimmed by 7 bases and J by 5 bases, leaving 14 bases between them. The CDR3 extends over 13 amino acids. CDR1 and CDR2 from the germline V gene are MNHEY and SVGAGI. The CDR3 sequence: CASTPSESETQYF. As DNA, the CDR3 is TGTGCCAGCACCCCATCGGAGTCGGAGACCCAGTACTTC.

The genes are TRBV7-2 and TRBJ1-4; weak D call: TRBD1 (6 bases). The V and J ends lost 5 bases and 7 bases respectively, with 20 bases between them. Looked up from germline, CDR1 is SGHTA and CDR2 is FQGNSA. This CDR3 comprises 16 residues. As DNA, the CDR3 is TGTGCCAGCAGCCGTGAAGTGCGGGGGCGGGGTGAAAAACTGTTTTTT. This encodes CASSREVRGRGEKLFF. Full variable domain (missing parts from reference TRBV7-2 and TRBJ1-4): GAGVSQSPSNKVTEKGKDVELRCDPISGHTALYWYRQSLGQGLEFLIYFQGNSAPDKSGLPSDRFSAERTGGSVSTLTIQRTQQEDSAVYLCASSREVRGRGEKLFFGSGTQLSVL.

The rearrangement uses TRBV11-3 and TRBJ1-1, with D possibly being TRBD1 (6 bases). The CDR3 runs 15 residues. V lost 3 bases, J lost 5 bases, and 16 bases lay in between. Per the germline V gene, CDR1 is SGHNT and CDR2 is YENEEA. The CDR3 sequence: CASSFGQGIGTEAFF. The CDR3 coding sequence is TGTGCCAGCAGCTTTGGGCAGGGGATTGGGACTGAAGCTTTCTTT.

CDR3 in DNA: TGTGCCTGGAGCCCAGGGTGGGACACCGGGGAGCTGTTTTTT. Translation gives CAWSPGWDTGELFF. This rearrangement joins TRBV30 to TRBJ2-2; D is perhaps TRBD1 (5 bases). V lost 3 bases and J lost 3, with 11 bases in between. The germline V gene has CDR1 GTSNPN and CDR2 SVGIG (reference sequence). This CDR3 spans 14 amino acids.

This clone was seen a handful of times. The chain recombines TRBV6-6 with TRBJ1-5; possibly TRBD1 for D (5 bases). CDR3 length equals 14 residues. CDR1 is MNHNY, CDR2 SVGAGI, per germline (reference sequence). V was cut by 5 bases and J by 3 bases, with 11 bases left in between. CDR3 coding DNA: TGTGCCAGCAGTGTAACAGGTGACAATCAGCCCCAGCATTTT. Its protein product is CASSVTGDNQPQHF.

This sequence joins TRBV7-2 and TRBJ2-2; the D is unclear. Germline V gene data show CDR1 as SGHTA and CDR2 as FQGNSA. V dropped 1 base and J dropped 2 bases, with 5 bases sitting between them. There are 14 residues in the CDR3. The CDR3 DNA follows: TGTGCCAGCAGCTTAGACAGCAACACCGGGGAGCTGTTTTTT. Residues: CASSLDSNTGELFF.

The CDR3 reads CASSSGEGMKTQYF. The CDR3 nucleotides are TGTGCCAGCAGTTCCGGGGAGGGGATGAAGACCCAGTACTTC. The chain combines TRBV6-5 with TRBJ2-5, with 7 bases matching TRBD2. CDR3 length: 14 amino acids. The germline gives CDR1 MNHEY, CDR2 SVGAGI. The J segment lost 6 bases and the V segment lost 4 bases, leaving 8 bases of the junction unmatched.

J is TRBJ2-3 and V is TRBV6-6; D is possibly TRBD2 (5 bases). Deletions cut 0 bases from V and 0 bases from J, with 7 bases between. The V gene's germline CDR1 is MNHNY and CDR2 SVGAGI (reference sequence). CDR3 length: 15 residues. The CDR3 coding sequence is TGTGCCAGCAGTTACTCGTTAGCGAGCACAGATACGCAGTATTTT. Residues: CASSYSLASTDTQYF.

The J gene is TRBJ2-3, the V gene TRBV2; 10 bases are a match to TRBD2. V shed 6 bases and J 4 bases; nucleotides not matched to a gene: 4. Germline V gene lookup returns CDR1 SNHLY and CDR2 FYNNEI. There are 14 residues in the CDR3. The CDR3 reads CASRGGTSADTQYF. For the CDR3, the DNA is TGTGCCAGCAGGGGAGGGACTAGCGCAGATACGCAGTATTTT.

The chain employs TRBV9 and TRBJ1-2; the D gene is possibly TRBD1 (5 bases). There are 12 residues in the CDR3. The ends were cut back, 4 bases at V and 7 bases at J, with 11 bases in the middle. Germline CDR1 reads SGDLS; CDR2 reads YYNGEE. The CDR3 sequence is CASSRRGLGYTF. The CDR3 nucleotides read TGTGCCAGCAGCCGAAGGGGACTTGGCTACACCTTC.

The V gene is TRBV28, the J gene TRBJ2-4; maybe TRBD1 (6 bases). The V gene's germline CDR1 is MDHEN and CDR2 SYDVKM. Trimming shortened V by 5 bases and J by 0 bases, and 11 bases separated the two germline ends. The CDR3 totals 15 residues. In nucleotides, the CDR3 is TGTGCCAGCAGTGCCGGACAGATAGCCAAAAACATTCAGTACTTC. This encodes CASSAGQIAKNIQYF.

This clone occurred a few times. The rearrangement uses TRBV2 and TRBJ1-5; 9 bases agree with TRBD1. After removal of 5 bases from V and 4 bases from J, the junction contained 3 bases not matched to a gene. In germline, CDR1 is SNHLY, CDR2 FYNNEI. The CDR3 loop spans 14 amino acids. Here the CDR3 reads CASSQQGANQPQHF. The CDR3, as DNA: TGTGCCAGCAGTCAACAGGGGGCAAATCAGCCCCAGCATTTT.

This chain uses TRBV23-1 with TRBJ2-1; 12 positions agree with TRBD1. TRBV23-1 is an open reading frame, and its role is uncertain. This CDR3 is built from 18 residues. Trimming at V came to 3 bases and at J to 7 bases, leaving 13 bases not matched to a gene. The CDR3 nucleotides read TGCGCCAGCAGTCACTTAGAACCGGGACAGGGGGCGCGGAATGAGCAGTTCTTC. It specifies CASSHLEPGQGARNEQFF.

This chain uses TRBV11-3 with TRBJ2-6; TRBD1 might be the D (5 bases). Germline assignment: CDR1 SGHNT and CDR2 YENEEA. The V gene lost 4 bases and the J gene lost 0 bases, with 22 bases spanning the gap. The CDR3 consists of 20 residues. The chain's CDR3 is CASSYRGLQKKSSGANVLTF. The CDR3 nucleotides read TGTGCCAGCAGCTATAGGGGCCTGCAGAAAAAAAGCTCTGGGGCCAACGTCCTGACTTTC.

This clone was seen more than once but under ten times. V gene TRBV19 combines with J gene TRBJ2-7; D might be TRBD1 (6 bases). This CDR3 contains 11 residues. Trimming removed 9 bases at V and 4 bases at J, with 10 bases between. CDR1 and CDR2 from the germline V gene are LNHDA and SQIVND (reference sequence). The CDR3 DNA sequence: TGTGCCAGCGGGACACCTTACGAGCAGTACTTC. Translated, it gives CASGTPYEQYF.

The rearrangement uses TRBV27 and TRBJ1-2, with 8 bases aligning to TRBD1. The CDR3 extends over 14 amino acids. The V and J ends lost 3 bases and 3 bases, in that order; junction bases with no gene match: 3. CDR1 is MNHEY, CDR2 SMNVEV, per germline (reference sequence). CDR3 coding DNA: TGTGCCAGCAGTTTCAACAGGGGGGACTATGGCTACACCTTC. It translates to CASSFNRGDYGYTF.